The 14 T cell receptor beta chains reported below all come from one sample, sequenced in a study of blood T cell repertoires in COVID-19. The protocol was immunoSEQ multiplex PCR, while the TCRdb copy is restricted to in-frame clones and leaves out a portion. The sample has tens of thousands of clones, around 84% seen once. Specimen: peripheral blood. These receptors all stem from a woman aged 80 or over with COVID-19, enrolled during active disease.

CDR3 sequence: CATSSRQGSYEQYF. Here the CDR3 DNA reads TGTGCCACCAGCTCAAGACAGGGTTCATACGAGCAGTACTTC. V gene TRBV10-3 combines with J gene TRBJ2-7; 7 nucleotides line up with TRBD1. The ends lost 10 bases at V and 4 bases at J; junction bases unmatched: 13. Germline-derived CDR1 and CDR2 are ENHRY and SYGVKD. The CDR3 has 14 residues.

The chain links TRBV6-6 to TRBJ2-1, with D unresolved. CDR1 is MNHNY, CDR2 SVGAGI, per germline (reference sequence). Between the trimmed V and J ends, which lost 5 bases and 5 bases, there was a span of 4 bases. This CDR3 region has 11 residues. CDR3 residues: CASSHNNEQFF. As DNA, the CDR3 is TGTGCCAGCAGTCACAACAATGAGCAGTTCTTC.

The chain employs TRBV24-1 and TRBJ2-1; 8 bases fit TRBD2. The CDR3 is 16 amino acids. The V gene's germline CDR1 is KGHDR and CDR2 SFDVKD. With 4 bases clipped from V and 0 bases from J, the junction kept 4 bases outside the gene matches. In DNA, the CDR3 is TGTGCCACCAGTGACCAACTAGCGGCCTCCTACAATGAGCAGTTCTTC. Its protein is CATSDQLAASYNEQFF.

The rearrangement uses TRBV7-2 and TRBJ1-1; TRBD1 agrees at 7 bases. Trimming at V came to 2 bases and at J to 3 bases, leaving 3 bases not matched to a gene. Per germline, CDR1 SGHTA and CDR2 FQGNSA. The CDR3 sequence is 14 residues long. The DNA for the CDR3 is TGTGCCAGCAGCTTATACAGGGGCGACACTGAAGCTTTCTTT. This translates into CASSLYRGDTEAFF.

The chain joins TRBV10-2 to TRBJ2-3; the match to TRBD2 covers 8 bases. V was pared by 4 bases and J by 1 base, with 4 bases of the junction left unmatched. Looked up from germline, CDR1 is WSHSY and CDR2 is SAAADI. CDR3 length equals 15 residues. The CDR3 bases are TGCGCCAGCAGTGGGGCGGGGGGCGGCACAGATACGCAGTATTTT. It encodes CASSGAGGGTDTQYF.

This clone was picked up many times. The chain carries TRBV2 and TRBJ1-3, with a possible D match to TRBD1 (6 bases). From germline, CDR1 is SNHLY and CDR2 FYNNEI. Trimming shortened V by 6 bases and J by 0 bases, and 12 bases separated the two germline ends. This CDR3 has 15 residues. The CDR3 region has the DNA TGTGCCAGCAGCCGGGACATAGACTCTGGAAACACCATATATTTT. Encoded protein: CASSRDIDSGNTIYF.

The chain is built from TRBV7-2 and TRBJ1-6; D possibly corresponds to TRBD1 (6 bases). Between the trimmed V and J ends, which lost 1 base and 7 bases, there was a span of 14 bases. The CDR3 consists of 16 residues. Germline V CDR1 and CDR2: SGHTA, FQGNSA. This chain's CDR3 is CASSLGGGQKNSPLHF. In DNA form, the CDR3 reads TGTGCCAGCAGCTTAGGGGGGGGGCAGAAGAATTCACCCCTCCACTTT.

The genes are TRBV5-1 and TRBJ1-1; no firm D call. The CDR3 is made up of 14 amino acids. The V gene lost 6 bases and the J gene lost 1 base, with 13 bases spanning the gap. Germline V gives CDR1 SGHRS, CDR2 YFSETQ. The CDR3 DNA reads as TGCGCCAGCAAGGACTCTCGGGGGAACACTGAAGCTTTCTTT. Residues: CASKDSRGNTEAFF.

V is TRBV6-1 and J is TRBJ1-5; tentatively, D is TRBD1 (6 bases). Germline assignment: CDR1 MNHNS and CDR2 SASEGT. The CDR3 has 16 residues. V was pared by 1 base and J by 2 bases, with 12 bases between. The CDR3 protein is CASSEDTGWRNQPQHF. The DNA for the CDR3 is TGTGCCAGCAGTGAAGACACAGGGTGGCGCAATCAGCCCCAGCATTTT.

The V call is TRBV28, the J call TRBJ1-2; possibly TRBD1 for D (5 bases). The length of the CDR3 is 16 residues. The V end lost 4 bases, the J end lost 4 bases, and 19 bases lay between the germline ends. Germline CDR1 and CDR2: MDHEN and SYDVKM. Here the CDR3 reads CASSYGEGARFYGYTF. The CDR3 DNA is TGTGCCAGCAGTTACGGAGAAGGGGCGCGATTCTATGGCTACACCTTC.

The rearrangement joins TRBV5-1 to TRBJ2-3; D perhaps matches TRBD2 (6 bases). Per the germline V gene, CDR1 is SGHRS and CDR2 is YFSETQ. Between the trimmed V and J ends, which lost 6 bases and 1 base, there was a span of 18 bases. This CDR3 spans 16 amino acids. CDR3 bases: TGCGCCAGCACCGGGACTGGTATAATAGGCACAGATACGCAGTATTTT. It translates to CASTGTGIIGTDTQYF.

CDR3 nucleotides: TGTGCCAGCAGACCTACAGGGGGCGGTAAGACCTACGAGCAGTACTTC. Translated: CASRPTGGGKTYEQYF. The chain couples TRBV27 to TRBJ2-7, with 9 bases fitting TRBD1. Germline V gene sequence: CDR1 MNHEY, CDR2 SMNVEV (reference sequence). The CDR3 has 16 residues. Trimming at V came to 6 bases and at J to 2 bases, leaving 11 bases not matched to a gene.

The chain carries TRBV5-8 and TRBJ2-3; 9 bases align to TRBD1. The germline V gene encodes CDR1 SGHTS and CDR2 YDEGEE. This CDR3 has 15 amino acids. V dropped 3 bases and J dropped 1; count of bases not matched to a gene: 3. The CDR3 loop reads CASSSRQGGTDTQYF. CDR3 nucleotide sequence: TGTGCCAGCAGCTCACGACAGGGGGGCACAGATACGCAGTATTTT.

V usage is TRBV6-5 and J usage is TRBJ2-7; TRBD1 agrees at 7 bases. With V trimmed by 4 bases and J by 2 bases, 11 bases remained unmatched. The CDR3 consists of 16 residues. From germline, CDR1 is MNHEY and CDR2 SVGAGI. The CDR3 DNA follows: TGTGCCAGCAGTTCTCCGACCGGGACAGCAGCCTACGAGCAGTACTTC. Amino acids: CASSSPTGTAAYEQYF.